This T cell receptor beta chain was identified in a study of cytomegalovirus exposure and HLA in healthy donors. General study findings and limits: CMV antigen specificity of three CMV-associated chains was confirmed in vitro. Later analysis associated a missense DCLRE1C variant with TCR beta V- and J-gene trimming.

The PCR was carried out with 60 Vbeta primers and 13 Jbeta primers. TCRdb's copy holds only in-frame clones and misses some; the assay was immunoSEQ multiplex PCR. The data contain 100,000 to 120,000 clones, roughly 71% of them singletons. In this sample, this clone turned up a few times. Its target is not known. Germline-derived CDR1 and CDR2 are MNHEY and SMNVEV (reference sequence). Germline trimming cut 7 bases from V and 3 bases from J; bases unmatched to any gene: 18. The CDR3 runs to 18 residues. Sequencing input: PBMCs. This sequence was found in a man between 18 and 35 years old in good health and CMV-seropositive. This sequence joins TRBV27 and TRBJ1-5, with TRBD1 identical over 7 bases. CDR3 nucleotide sequence: TGTGCCAGCAAACTATCAGGGGACAGCGCTTTCATCAATCAGCCCCAGCATTTT. It encodes CASKLSGDSAFINQPQHF.